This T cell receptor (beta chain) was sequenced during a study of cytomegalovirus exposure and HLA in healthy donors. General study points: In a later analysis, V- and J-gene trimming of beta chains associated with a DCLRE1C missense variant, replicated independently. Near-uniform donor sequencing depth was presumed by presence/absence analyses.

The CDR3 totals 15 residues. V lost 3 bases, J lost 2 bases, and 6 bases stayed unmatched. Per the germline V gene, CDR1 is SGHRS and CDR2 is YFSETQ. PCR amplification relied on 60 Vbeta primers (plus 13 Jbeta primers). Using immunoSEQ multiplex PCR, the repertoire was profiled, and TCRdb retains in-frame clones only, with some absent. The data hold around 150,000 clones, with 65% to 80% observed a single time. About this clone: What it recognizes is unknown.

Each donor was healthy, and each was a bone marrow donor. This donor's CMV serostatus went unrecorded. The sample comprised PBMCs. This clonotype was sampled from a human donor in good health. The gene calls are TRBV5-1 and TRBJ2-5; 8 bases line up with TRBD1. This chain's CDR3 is CASSYNTGGQETQYF. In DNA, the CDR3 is TGCGCCAGCAGCTATAATACAGGGGGTCAAGAGACCCAGTACTTC.